A single sample gave rise to the 7 T cell receptor beta chains below, sequenced in a study of blood T cells in healthy people across ages. It was with a sample-barcoded 5' primer and a J-beta primer mix that a second PCR of roughly 7 to 12 cycles was run. MiXCR, applied by TCRdb to the 5' RACE reads, yields one record per CDR3 protein. The table shows roughly 1,300,000 distinct CDR3 sequences, with around 55% occurring only once. The specimen sequenced was blood. These receptors came from a young man in good health.

This chain uses TRBV4-1 with TRBJ1-2; no clear D. The length of the CDR3 is 15 residues. The germline V gene has CDR1 MGHRA and CDR2 YSYEKL. V lost 0 bases and J 6 bases, leaving 14 bases between the germline ends. CDR3 amino acids: CASSQEEGEWHGYTF. The DNA for the CDR3 is TGCGCCAGCAGCCAAGAAGAGGGCGAGTGGCATGGCTACACCTTC.

CDR3 protein: CASSKEYRDTSTDTQYF. The CDR3 DNA sequence: TGTGCCAGCAGCAAGGAGTACAGGGACACTAGCACAGATACGCAGTATTTT. The chain employs TRBV21-1 and TRBJ2-3; the table names TRBD1, a call not compared with the DNA. TRBV21-1 is a documented pseudogene. CDR3 size: 17 residues.

CDR3 sequence reads: CASSSPHLAGSLRRSYNEQYF. Written as DNA, the CDR3 is TGCGCCAGCAGCTCCCCACATCTAGCGGGATCCCTCCGCCGCTCCTACAATGAGCAGTACTTC. The chain is built from TRBV5-1 and TRBJ2-1; 9 nucleotides line up with TRBD2. The end of the DNA is better explained by TRBJ2-7, so the J call may be wrong. CDR3 size: 21 residues. The germline V gene encodes CDR1 SGHRS and CDR2 YFSETQ.

V usage is TRBV11-2 and J usage is TRBJ2-1; 7 bases map to TRBD1. V shed 4 bases, J shed 8 bases, and the junction held 11 bases outside the gene matches. The CDR3 runs to 15 residues. From germline, CDR1 is SGHAT and CDR2 FQNNGV. CDR3 in amino acids: CASSSNRGLVYEQFF. DNA of the CDR3: TGTGCCAGCAGCTCTAACAGGGGCCTTGTTTATGAGCAGTTCTTC. The full variable domain, with the rest looked up from reference TRBV11-2 and TRBJ2-1, is EAGVAQSPRYKIIEKRQSVAFWCNPISGHATLYWYQQILGQGPKLLIQFQNNGVVDDSQLPKDRFSAERLKGVDSTLKIQPAKLEDSAVYLCASSSNRGLVYEQFFGPGTRLTVL.

The V call is TRBV6-6, the J call TRBJ1-5, with D hard to call. The CDR3 has 15 amino acids. V lost 7 bases and J 0 bases, leaving 13 bases between the germline ends. Germline V CDR1 and CDR2: MNHNY, SVGAGI (reference sequence). DNA for the CDR3: TGTGCCAGCATCCTGGCGTTATATAGCAATCAGCCCCAGCATTTT. It codes for CASILALYSNQPQHF.

The table lists this clonotype with a few counts. The chain is built from TRBV27 and TRBJ2-1; 8 bases map to TRBD1. Germline loops: CDR1 MNHEY, CDR2 SMNVEV (reference sequence). The V gene end was trimmed by 3 bases and the J gene end by 6 bases; junction bases not matched to a gene: 10. The CDR3 has 16 residues. The chain's CDR3 is CASSLNGQGVFNEQFF. Written as DNA, the CDR3 is TGTGCCAGCAGTTTGAATGGACAGGGAGTATTCAATGAGCAGTTCTTC.

The chain carries TRBV4-3 and TRBJ2-6, with D maybe TRBD1 (6 bases). From germline, CDR1 is LGHNA and CDR2 YSLEER. This CDR3 comprises 19 residues. V lost 1 base and J lost 0, with 16 bases in between. CDR3 sequence reads: CASSQGKAGASSGANVLTF. The CDR3 DNA sequence: TGCGCCAGCAGCCAAGGGAAGGCAGGGGCTTCCTCTGGGGCCAACGTCCTGACTTTC.